A selection of T cell receptor beta chains follows, all from one sample in a study of cytomegalovirus exposure and HLA in healthy donors. Libraries were prepared by immunoSEQ multiplex PCR; TCRdb keeps only in-frame clonotypes and omits some of them. Here the sample spans under 200,000 clones, under 85% being singletons. Specimen: PBMCs. The receptors come from a woman aged 18-29 years in good health and CMV-seropositive. The CDR3 runs from the conserved cysteine through the conserved F or W. Clone size is stated in some rows and not others, as once, few, many or a class when expanded.

CDR3: CATSKPDREGYTF; V: TRBV15; J: TRBJ1-2; size: NA
CDR3: CASTRRQGGTGELFF; V: TRBV2; J: TRBJ2-2; size: NA
CDR3: CSVHRVASEETQYF; V: TRBV29-1; J: TRBJ2-5; size: NA
CDR3: CASSEAVQAPSYEQYF; V: TRBV6-1; J: TRBJ2-7; size: NA
CDR3: CASSPRTANTEAFF; V: TRBV7-3; J: TRBJ1-1; size: NA
CDR3: CASTVRHENTEAFF; V: TRBV6-1; J: TRBJ1-1; size: once
CDR3: CASSFLGQEDEQYF; V: TRBV27; J: TRBJ2-7; size: NA
CDR3: CASSVVAGGPNEQFF; V: TRBV9; J: TRBJ2-1; size: few
CDR3: CATSPGGEAFF; V: TRBV6-6; J: TRBJ1-1; size: NA
CDR3: CASRPLAGGWNEQFF; V: TRBV2; J: TRBJ2-1; size: NA
CDR3: CASSYRGGTEAFF; V: TRBV6-6; J: TRBJ1-1; size: NA